This T cell receptor beta chain stems from a study of blood T cell repertoires in COVID-19. V was shortened by 3 bases and J by 1 base, with 13 bases between the two germline ends. The CDR3 has 16 residues. The germline gives CDR1 SGHVS, CDR2 FQNEAQ. All enrollees were about 18 to 90 years old and from 25 or so US areas. Authors' analysis steps: It was from reference gene primer amplification that nucleated cell counts were estimated. TCRdb's copy holds only in-frame clones and misses some; the assay was immunoSEQ multiplex PCR. V, J and clone size are those of that table, while D and trimming were read from the DNA. Of some 260,000 clones detected, roughly 80% appear once; the ten largest clones hold around 4.1%.

The sequence was obtained from a man younger than 45 with acute COVID-19. The sample consisted of PBMCs or T cells enriched from blood (not recorded which). The chain carries TRBV7-8 and TRBJ1-5; the D is unclear. For the CDR3, the DNA is TGTGCCAGCAGCTTCAACTCCCGAGTGAGCAATCAGCCCCAGCATTTT. It codes for CASSFNSRVSNQPQHF. The full variable domain, rest sourced from reference TRBV7-8 and TRBJ1-5, is GAGVSQSPRYKVAKRGQDVALRCDPISGHVSLFWYQQALGQGPEFLTYFQNEAQLDKSGLPSDRFFAERPEGSVSTLKIQRTQQEDSAVYLCASSFNSRVSNQPQHFGDGTRLSIL.